The entry below describes one T cell receptor beta chain. Its antigen remains unidentified. The CDR3 extends over 14 amino acids. The germline V gene encodes CDR1 SGHRS and CDR2 YFSETQ. This specimen comes from a study of T cells expressing NK-cell markers. Overall study findings and caveats: The CD3+CD56-NKG2C+ fraction of a handful of donors was likewise dominated by these clonotypes. Whether expanded NKG2C+ T cell clones were HCMV-specific remained unclear.

TCR beta cDNA was generated via 5'RACE template switching incorporating UMIs. TCRdb re-called the 5' RACE reads, yielding one record per CDR3 amino acid sequence without DNA. The sample holds about 260,000 distinct CDR3 sequences. The chain carries TRBV5-1 and TRBJ1-1. The receptor was isolated from a woman between 18 and 75 years old in good health. Sequenced sample: blood T cells: a sorted CD56 or NKG2C T cell subset, CD4+ or CD8+ T cells, or bulk PBMC T cells (not recorded which). The CDR3 region is CASSPTVPNTEAFF.